This TCR beta chain was sequenced for a study of cytomegalovirus exposure and HLA in healthy donors. PCR primers comprised 60 Vbeta and 13 Jbeta primers. Only in-frame clones appear in the TCRdb table, and some are missing; sequencing was by immunoSEQ multiplex PCR. The data show around 150,000 clones, roughly 80% seen once. V was trimmed by 6 bases and J by 0 bases, leaving 9 bases between them. Germline CDR1 MDHEN, CDR2 SYDVKM. The CDR3 length is 15 residues. General study results and limits: A few of the chains that were CMV-associated were confirmed in vitro to be specific for CMV antigens.

Of note for this clone: Its target is not known.

The sequence derives from a woman aged 40 to 49 in good health and CMV-seronegative. Sequenced material: PBMCs. The chain joins TRBV28 to TRBJ2-6; D gene unclear. The CDR3 protein is CASSPLSSGANVLTF. CDR3 coding DNA: TGTGCCAGCAGCCCTCTATCCTCTGGGGCCAACGTCCTGACTTTC.